This T cell receptor beta chain was captured in a study of cytotoxic CD8 clonotypes in ibrutinib-treated CLL. Only in-frame clones appear in the TCRdb table, and some are missing; sequencing was by immunoSEQ multiplex PCR. The sample carries about 120,000 clones, 55% to 75% recorded once. The CDR3 covers 15 residues. V shed 0 bases and J shed 2 bases, with 12 bases lying between them. The germline V gene encodes CDR1 SGHRS and CDR2 YFSETQ. This TCR derives from a human donor with chronic lymphocytic leukemia. The chain joins TRBV5-1 to TRBJ2-7, with a weak D call TRBD2 (6 bases). The sample consisted of PBMCs, taken after 24 months of ibrutinib treatment. As DNA, the CDR3 is TGCGCCAGCAGCTTGGAGGTTGGGGGGACCTACGAGCAGTACTTC. Translation: CASSLEVGGTYEQYF.